This T cell receptor (beta chain) is from a study of T-cell reconstitution after alpha-beta-depleted transplantation in children. Study-wide findings and caveats: Reportedly, roughly two months post-transplant, alpha-beta T cells arose from several hundred expanded graft clones.

Unique molecular identifiers were used to barcode this TCRbeta library. TCRdb redid the calling of the PCR reads with MiXCR, one entry per CDR3 protein. Counted here are some 830,000 distinct CDR3 sequences, roughly 15% occurring once; the ten biggest clones make up approximately 5%. Worth noting for this clonotype: Its specificity is unknown.

Trimming stripped 5 bases from V and 4 bases from J, with 14 bases between. The CDR3 loop spans 14 amino acids. The receptor was isolated from a male patient between 5 and 17 years old who had a stem cell transplant for acute lymphoblastic leukemia, so the T cells may come from the graft donor. The sequences come from PBMCs, mostly from graft donor cells, collected 360 days after TCRalphabeta/CD19-depleted stem cell transplant. V and J are TRBV12-3 or TRBV12-4 and TRBJ1-1; D unresolved. The CDR3 loop reads CASSPGTEGTEAFF. The DNA of the CDR3 is TGTGCCAGCAGTCCGGGCACGGAGGGCACTGAAGCTTTCTTT.